The clone carrying this TCR beta chain was picked up a small number of times. Its target is not known. These data originate in a study of circulating and synovial CD4+ cells in juvenile arthritis. Study results and caveats: Overlap with synovium rose as more T cells were sequenced. CPL and bulk CD4 samples differed at least tenfold in T cell genomes.

Some clones are missing from TCRdb's copy, which holds only in-frame ones; the method was immunoSEQ multiplex PCR. In the table there are 36,000 or so clones, about 94% of which are singletons. Sequenced sample: CD4+ T cells from blood. This clonotype was sampled from a human donor with juvenile idiopathic arthritis.

The CDR3 spells CASKESEGPTGELFF. The CDR3 DNA reads as TGTGCCAGTAAGGAGTCGGAGGGGCCCACCGGGGAGCTGTTTTTT. The J gene is TRBJ2-2, the V gene TRBV19; D is perhaps TRBD2 (6 bases). V lost 7 bases, J lost 4 bases, and 16 bases lay in between. From germline, CDR1 is LNHDA and CDR2 SQIVND (reference sequence). CDR3 size: 15 residues.